The following is a T cell receptor (beta chain) sequence with its context. Its specificity is not known. Per germline, CDR1 MDHEN and CDR2 SYDVKM. The CDR3 loop spans 12 amino acids. With 5 bases clipped from V and 6 bases from J, the junction kept 3 bases outside the gene matches. The sample is drawn from a study of cytomegalovirus exposure and HLA in healthy donors. General observations from the study: An analysis done earlier found most TCR beta V segments productive about 90% or about 30% of the time. Later work associated roughly 17,000 TCR beta sequences with HLA alleles at 0.05 false discovery rate. The majority of CMV-associated TCR beta chains were reported as apparently HLA-restricted in a later analysis.

PCR was performed using 60 Vbeta and 13 Jbeta primers. TCRdb's copy holds only in-frame clones and misses some; the assay was immunoSEQ multiplex PCR. Of about 120,000 clones listed, about 79% are singletons. The V and J genes are TRBV28 and TRBJ2-7; 8 bases fit TRBD1. The sequence came from a young man in good health and CMV-seronegative. The sample consisted of PBMCs. DNA of the CDR3: TGTGCCAGCAGTCTCGGACAGGGCGAGCAGTACTTC. It is translated as CASSLGQGEQYF.